The rows below give T cell receptor beta chains drawn from one sample of a study of T cells in Graves' hyperthyroidism and ophthalmopathy. TCRdb recomputed calls from the multiplex PCR reads with MiXCR, one row per CDR3 protein. The table lists some 560,000 distinct CDR3 sequences, around 15% of them singletons. The sequenced material came from blood. The receptors were gathered from a woman aged 35 to 49 with Graves' hyperthyroidism. Each CDR3 is given with its conserved first and last residue. A D gene is named only where the DNA matches it firmly. Some rows have no size entry. The others give once, few or many, or a class for an expanded clone.

j_gene: TRBJ1-5; abundance: -; v_gene: TRBV5-8; d_gene: -; CDR3nt: TGTGCCAGCAGCTTATCAGGGTTAGGTCAGCCCCAGCATTTT; CDR3aa: CASSLSGLGQPQHF
j_gene: TRBJ2-5; abundance: few; v_gene: TRBV9; d_gene: TRBD2; CDR3nt: TGTGCCAGCAGCGATGGGGGGGGCCAAGAGACCCAGTACTTC; CDR3aa: CASSDGGGQETQYF
j_gene: TRBJ2-3; abundance: few; v_gene: TRBV7-7; d_gene: -; CDR3nt: TGTGCTAGCAGCCCTGGGACTTTGGGGGATACGCAGTATTTT; CDR3aa: CASSPGTLGDTQYF
j_gene: TRBJ2-2; abundance: -; v_gene: TRBV9; d_gene: -; CDR3nt: TGTGCCAGCAGCGATCCGGGACTCGCGAACACCGGGGAGCTGTTTTTT; CDR3aa: CASSDPGLANTGELFF
j_gene: TRBJ2-3; abundance: -; v_gene: TRBV6-2/TRBV6-3; d_gene: TRBD1; CDR3nt: TGTGCCAGCAGTAACAGGGGTGGAGATACGCAGTATTTT; CDR3aa: CASSNRGGDTQYF
j_gene: TRBJ2-1; abundance: many; v_gene: TRBV11-2; d_gene: -; CDR3nt: TGTGCCAGCAGCTTAGCCCCCCGGACTAGTCCCAGGGGGGAGCAGTTCTTC; CDR3aa: CASSLAPRTSPRGEQFF
j_gene: TRBJ2-1; abundance: few; v_gene: TRBV29-1; d_gene: TRBD2; CDR3nt: TGCAGCGTTGCGGCTAGCGGCCCCAATGAGCAGTTCTTC; CDR3aa: CSVAASGPNEQFF
j_gene: TRBJ2-7; abundance: many; v_gene: TRBV6-1; d_gene: -; CDR3nt: TGTGCCAGCTTTGATAGCGGAGGGGCCTACGAGCAGTACTTC; CDR3aa: CASFDSGGAYEQYF
j_gene: TRBJ2-7; abundance: many; v_gene: TRBV28; d_gene: -; CDR3nt: TGTGCCAGCAGTTTTCGTGACAGTTCGCGCGAGCAGTACTTC; CDR3aa: CASSFRDSSREQYF
j_gene: TRBJ2-2; abundance: -; v_gene: TRBV5-8; d_gene: TRBD1; CDR3nt: TGTGCCAGCAGCGTCCGGGACAGTATTACCGGGGAGCTGTTTTTT; CDR3aa: CASSVRDSITGELFF
j_gene: TRBJ1-1; abundance: many; v_gene: TRBV7-3; d_gene: -; CDR3nt: TGTGCCAGCAGCCTGGACTGGACGGCGAACACTGAAGCTTTCTTT; CDR3aa: CASSLDWTANTEAFF
j_gene: TRBJ2-3; abundance: many; v_gene: TRBV11-2; d_gene: -; CDR3nt: TGTGCCAGCAGCTTAGATATTGCCAGGGGCCTAGATACGCAGTATTTT; CDR3aa: CASSLDIARGLDTQYF
j_gene: TRBJ2-1; abundance: many; v_gene: TRBV20-1; d_gene: -; CDR3nt: TGCAGTGCCCTCCGGGACTTAACCAATGAGCAGTTCTTC; CDR3aa: CSALRDLTNEQFF
j_gene: TRBJ2-7; abundance: many; v_gene: TRBV6-1; d_gene: -; CDR3nt: TGTGCCAGCAGTGAAGGCTACCTTAGGGAGCAGTACTTC; CDR3aa: CASSEGYLREQYF
j_gene: TRBJ1-1; abundance: many; v_gene: TRBV3-1; d_gene: -; CDR3nt: TGTGCCAGCAGCCATCGGGCTGAGAACACTGAAGCTTTCTTT; CDR3aa: CASSHRAENTEAFF
j_gene: TRBJ2-1; abundance: few; v_gene: TRBV5-8; d_gene: -; CDR3nt: TGTGCCAGCAGCTTGTGGGTTTCGGCTATTGAGCAGTTCTTC; CDR3aa: CASSLWVSAIEQFF
j_gene: TRBJ2-7; abundance: many; v_gene: TRBV2; d_gene: TRBD2; CDR3nt: TGTGCCAGCACCGGGACTAGCCGAACCTACGAGCAGTACTTC; CDR3aa: CASTGTSRTYEQYF
j_gene: TRBJ2-1; abundance: -; v_gene: TRBV2; d_gene: TRBD1; CDR3nt: TGTGCCAGCACCGGGACAGGGACCGGTAGGCAGTTCTTC; CDR3aa: CASTGTGTGRQFF
j_gene: TRBJ1-2; abundance: -; v_gene: TRBV6-1; d_gene: -; CDR3nt: TGTGCCAGCAGTTCAGGAGTTCCTGGGCATGGCTACACCTTC; CDR3aa: CASSSGVPGHGYTF
j_gene: TRBJ2-2; abundance: many; v_gene: TRBV7-3; d_gene: -; CDR3nt: TGTGCCAGCAGCTTAAAAGCTTCTCCGTGGGCCGGGGAGCTGTTTTTT; CDR3aa: CASSLKASPWAGELFF
j_gene: TRBJ2-3; abundance: many; v_gene: TRBV12-3/TRBV12-4; d_gene: TRBD2; CDR3nt: TGTGCCAGCAGTTTTACTAGCGCCTTGGGCACAGATACGCAGTATTTT; CDR3aa: CASSFTSALGTDTQYF
j_gene: TRBJ1-5; abundance: many; v_gene: TRBV20-1; d_gene: -; CDR3nt: TGCAGTGCAAGACGGTTAAATCAGCCCCAGCATTTT; CDR3aa: CSARRLNQPQHF
j_gene: TRBJ2-2; abundance: once; v_gene: TRBV28; d_gene: TRBD2; CDR3nt: TGTGCCAGCAGTTTATCGGGGGCTAGCGGGAGGGGACTCAACACCGGGGAGCTGTTTTTT; CDR3aa: CASSLSGASGRGLNTGELFF
j_gene: TRBJ2-7; abundance: few; v_gene: TRBV20-1; d_gene: -; CDR3nt: TGCAGCGCATTCGGGGTCGGCCTGGGGCAGTACTTC; CDR3aa: CSAFGVGLGQYF
j_gene: TRBJ2-1; abundance: -; v_gene: TRBV5-1; d_gene: TRBD2; CDR3nt: TGCGCCAGCAGCTTGGAAGGCGGGAGGAATTTTTATGAGCAGTTCTTC; CDR3aa: CASSLEGGRNFYEQFF
j_gene: TRBJ1-2; abundance: many; v_gene: TRBV9; d_gene: -; CDR3nt: TGTGCCTCCCGGAAAGAAGGGGGTGGCTACACCTTC; CDR3aa: CASRKEGGGYTF
j_gene: TRBJ1-1; abundance: few; v_gene: TRBV20-1; d_gene: -; CDR3nt: TGCAGTGCTAGAGATTCGAATAGAGGAAGCACTGAAGCTTTCTTT; CDR3aa: CSARDSNRGSTEAFF
j_gene: TRBJ2-3; abundance: -; v_gene: TRBV5-6; d_gene: TRBD2; CDR3nt: TGTGCCAGCAGCTTGGGATCTAGCGGGAGCGACCATTCGGATACGCAGTATTTT; CDR3aa: CASSLGSSGSDHSDTQYF
j_gene: TRBJ1-4; abundance: many; v_gene: TRBV10-3; d_gene: -; CDR3nt: TGTGCCACCGCAGGGTCAACTAATGAAAAACTGTTTTTT; CDR3aa: CATAGSTNEKLFF
j_gene: TRBJ2-2; abundance: many; v_gene: TRBV30; d_gene: TRBD2; CDR3nt: TGTGCCTGGGCCAAACCGGGACTAGCGGTTGGGGAGCTGTTTTTT; CDR3aa: CAWAKPGLAVGELFF
j_gene: TRBJ1-1; abundance: many; v_gene: TRBV5-8; d_gene: -; CDR3nt: TGTGCCAGCACCAAAACAGGGAAAGCTTTCTTT; CDR3aa: CASTKTGKAFF
j_gene: TRBJ2-2; abundance: few; v_gene: TRBV12-3/TRBV12-4; d_gene: TRBD2; CDR3nt: TGTGCCAGCAGTAGGGGCGGGGGTGCTAACACCGGGGAGCTGTTTTTT; CDR3aa: CASSRGGGANTGELFF
j_gene: TRBJ2-3; abundance: many; v_gene: TRBV3-1; d_gene: -; CDR3nt: TGTGCCAGCAGCCAAGGCGGACCGGGTACGCAGTATTTT; CDR3aa: CASSQGGPGTQYF